This T cell receptor beta chain was observed in a study of CD8 T cells in ankylosing spondylitis. Study-level results: Reportedly, disease-linked clones are significantly enriched in ankylosing spondylitis patients' matched synovial fluid. The authors found the disease-linked clones to be CD8+ and relatively rare in peripheral blood. It appeared that ankylosing spondylitis blood was characterized by a TCR beta motif of several highly homologous variants.

The sample holds many counts of this clonotype. Its specificity is unknown. It was by quantitative 5'-RACE with molecular barcodes that TCR beta libraries were made. From the 5' RACE reads, TCRdb called clonotypes with MiXCR, one entry per CDR3 protein. The data contain about 210,000 distinct CDR3 sequences, approximately 7.3% of them singletons. This receptor was identified in a male donor with ankylosing spondylitis. The sample comprised blood, either unsorted or a sorted T cell fraction (not recorded which).

The CDR3, as DNA: TGTGCCACCATGGGGGGGGTGTCCAATGAGCAGTTCTTC. Translated, it gives CATMGGVSNEQFF. This chain joins TRBV24-1 and TRBJ2-1; 7 nucleotides align to TRBD2. Germline-derived CDR1 and CDR2 are KGHDR and SFDVKD. CDR3 length equals 13 residues. Germline trimming cut 8 bases from V and 6 bases from J; bases unmatched to any gene: 6.